A selection of T cell receptor beta chains follows, all from one sample in a study of Ad26.COV2.S vaccination and SARS-CoV-2 variants. The method was immunoSEQ multiplex PCR; TCRdb's version includes in-frame clones alone and lacks a portion of them. Found here are approximately 480,000 clones, 70% to 90% of them singletons; the top ten hold roughly 12%. Specimen: peripheral blood, collected in a trial of Ad26.COV2.S vaccine versus placebo. Receptors were obtained from a person between 18 and 59 years old who received the Ad26.COV2.S COVID-19 vaccine or a placebo. CDR3s include the opening cysteine and the closing phenylalanine or tryptophan.

j_call	v_call	cdr3_aa
TRBJ2-3	TRBV18	CASSPPTGTDTQYF
TRBJ2-6	TRBV7-2	CASSLNSGANVLTF
TRBJ1-4	TRBV4-2	CASSHTATNEKLFF
TRBJ2-6	TRBV7-8	CASSPEGVTGANVLTF
TRBJ2-4	TRBV19	CASSSGQGTADIQYF
TRBJ1-5	TRBV6-5	CASSYNQPQHF
TRBJ2-2	TRBV28	CASSWGGLPPRELFF
TRBJ2-5	TRBV24-1	CATSETWTGAGTQYF
TRBJ1-1	TRBV3-1/TRBV3-2	CASSPLQMNTEAFF
TRBJ2-1	TRBV27	CASSPLREGPYNEQFF
TRBJ2-7	TRBV19	CASSIDPGGAGEQYF
TRBJ1-6	TRBV2	CASKPNRGPNSPLHF
TRBJ1-5	TRBV7-2	CASSLGVRGSNQPQHF
TRBJ2-3	TRBV6-5	CASQPGPTWNTQYF
TRBJ2-3	TRBV4-2	CASSFQRDKADTQYF
TRBJ2-7	TRBV5-5	CASSSISAGGREQYF
TRBJ2-2	TRBV19	CASSTQGGTGELFF
TRBJ2-2	TRBV19	CASSIRTGELFF
TRBJ2-7	TRBV3-1/TRBV3-2	CASSPDRQPFDEQYF
TRBJ1-4	TRBV19	CASSPPNNEKLFF
TRBJ2-3	TRBV6-1	CASSANLAGGETDTQYF
TRBJ2-5	TRBV28	CASGQGLTQYF
TRBJ1-6	TRBV27	CASSLSGRWVNSPLHF
TRBJ2-1	TRBV15	CATSRDVREAYNEQFF
TRBJ1-5	TRBV28	CASRPDRGGNQPQHF
TRBJ1-1	TRBV27	CASRQGSTEAFF
TRBJ1-1	TRBV6-5	CASSLLTGPEAFF
TRBJ1-5	TRBV28	CASTDRGDQSQHF
TRBJ1-2	TRBV6-1	CASSERKTGNYGYTF
TRBJ1-2	TRBV30	CAWRPGRDGYTF
TRBJ2-7	TRBV11-3	CASSLGSLAGSGEQYF
TRBJ1-6	TRBV7-9	CASSLRGIGRGNSPLHF
TRBJ2-1	TRBV5-1	CASSLSSFNNEQFF
TRBJ1-1	TRBV5-5	CASSPWAGTPGWEAFF
TRBJ1-5	TRBV6-2/TRBV6-3	CASSATRDRDQPQHF
TRBJ1-5	TRBV19	CASSWGFNQPQHF
TRBJ1-1	TRBV5-1	CASTRTGQVLSEAFF
TRBJ2-5	TRBV2	CASNEFVPETQYF
TRBJ1-2	TRBV6-5	CASSLATGLSTF
TRBJ2-1	TRBV5-1	CASSLERGLAGDPGYNEQFF
TRBJ2-7	TRBV15	CATSGGTGTYEQYF
TRBJ2-7	TRBV15	CATSRAGTGGYEQYF
TRBJ1-3	TRBV10-3	CAIRDLGSGNTIYF
TRBJ2-5	TRBV30	CAWGLTFSGKQETQYF
TRBJ2-5	TRBV4-1	CASSQGQGGWETQYF
TRBJ2-5	TRBV13	CASSPGAGLAGVETQYF